This T cell receptor (beta chain) was identified during a study of blood T cell repertoires in COVID-19. Study processing details: For nucleated cells, counts were estimated from reference gene primer amplification. Assay used: immunoSEQ multiplex PCR; TCRdb lists only in-frame clones, some missing. That table gives V, J and clone size, and the DNA gave D and trimming. The profile shows 200,000 or so clones, 80% to 90% of them singletons. This clone was observed a single time. CDR1 is MNHEY and CDR2 is SVGEGT in the germline V gene. The V end lost 0 bases, the J end lost 4 bases, and 16 bases lay between the germline ends. The CDR3 covers 17 residues.

The clonotype originates from a human donor with active or convalescent COVID-19. The donor label of this sample is uncertain. Sequencing was done on a sample of peripheral blood. The chain couples TRBV6-2 or TRBV6-3 to TRBJ2-1; D possibly corresponds to TRBD2 (6 bases). In DNA, the CDR3 is TGTGCCAGCAGTTACTCTACCCGTCGGGAGCTGTACAATGAGCAGTTCTTC. It codes for CASSYSTRRELYNEQFF.